This T cell receptor beta chain was captured in a study of PD-1 blockade in classical Hodgkin lymphoma. Time point described: newly diagnosed, previously untreated cHL patient sample. Newly diagnosed, untreated classical Hodgkin lymphoma PBMCs provided comparison. TCRdb's table, derived via immunoSEQ multiplex PCR, lists solely in-frame clones and lacks some. The sample consists of roughly 70,000 clones, about 93% of them appearing once. The study's findings and limits: Repertoires differed for reasons still undefined, possibly disease activity or prior therapy. Compared with healthy donors, newly diagnosed patients reportedly showed lower baseline TCR diversity.

As concerns this clone: Its antigen remains unidentified.

Between the trimmed V and J ends, which lost 6 bases and 0 bases, there was a span of 8 bases. Germline assignment: CDR1 ENHRY and CDR2 SYGVKD. The CDR3 has 13 amino acids. The chain recombines TRBV10-3 with TRBJ2-5, with D perhaps assigned TRBD1 or TRBD2 (5 bases each). Sequencing input: peripheral blood mononuclear cells (PBMCs). The origin of this receptor is a human donor with classical Hodgkin lymphoma. CDR3 sequence (DNA): TGTGCCATCAGGGGGGAGCACCAAGAGACCCAGTACTTC. Its protein is CAIRGEHQETQYF.